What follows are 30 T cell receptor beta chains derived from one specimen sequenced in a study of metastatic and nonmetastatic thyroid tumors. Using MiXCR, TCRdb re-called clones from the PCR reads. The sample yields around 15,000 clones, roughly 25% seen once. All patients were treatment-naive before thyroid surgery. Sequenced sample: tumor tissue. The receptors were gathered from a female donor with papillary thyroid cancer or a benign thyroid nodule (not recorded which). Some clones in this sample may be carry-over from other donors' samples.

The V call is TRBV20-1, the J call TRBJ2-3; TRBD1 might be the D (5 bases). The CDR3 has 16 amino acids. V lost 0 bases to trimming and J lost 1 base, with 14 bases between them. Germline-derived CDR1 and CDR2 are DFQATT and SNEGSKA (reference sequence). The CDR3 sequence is CSARDRAVQGTDTQYF. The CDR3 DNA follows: TGCAGTGCTAGAGATCGGGCGGTACAGGGCACAGATACGCAGTATTTT.

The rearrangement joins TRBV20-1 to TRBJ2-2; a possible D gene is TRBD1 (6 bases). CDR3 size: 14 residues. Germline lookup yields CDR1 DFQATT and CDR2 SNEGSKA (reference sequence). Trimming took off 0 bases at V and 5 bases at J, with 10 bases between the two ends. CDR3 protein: CSARDSQGTGELFF. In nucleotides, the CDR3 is TGCAGTGCTAGAGACTCACAGGGAACCGGGGAGCTGTTTTTT.

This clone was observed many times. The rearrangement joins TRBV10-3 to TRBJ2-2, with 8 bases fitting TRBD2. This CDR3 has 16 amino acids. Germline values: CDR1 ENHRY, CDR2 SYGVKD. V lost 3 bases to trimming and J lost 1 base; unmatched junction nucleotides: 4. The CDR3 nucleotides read TGTGCCATCAGTGACCCGGGACTAGTGAACACCGGGGAGCTGTTTTTT. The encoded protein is CAISDPGLVNTGELFF.

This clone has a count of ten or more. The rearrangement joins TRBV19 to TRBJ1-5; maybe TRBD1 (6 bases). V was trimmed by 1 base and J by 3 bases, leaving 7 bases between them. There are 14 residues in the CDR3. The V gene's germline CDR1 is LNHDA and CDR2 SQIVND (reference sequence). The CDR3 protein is CASSIGDNNQPQHF. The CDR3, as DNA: TGTGCCAGTAGTATAGGGGACAACAATCAGCCCCAGCATTTT.

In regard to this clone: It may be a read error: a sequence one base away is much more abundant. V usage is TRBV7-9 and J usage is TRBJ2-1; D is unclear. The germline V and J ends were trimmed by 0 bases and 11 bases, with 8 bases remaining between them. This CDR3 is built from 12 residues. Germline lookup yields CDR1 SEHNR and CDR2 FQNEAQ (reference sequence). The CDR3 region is CASSLAECKQFF. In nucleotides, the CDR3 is TGTGCCAGCAGCTTAGCGGAGTGTAAGCAGTTCTTC. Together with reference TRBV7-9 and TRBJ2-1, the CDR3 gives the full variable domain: DTGVSQNPRHKITKRGQNVTFRCDPISEHNRLYWYRQTLGQGPEFLTYFQNEAQLEKSRLLSDRFSAERPKGSFSTLEIQRTEQGDSAMYLCASSLAECKQFFGPGTRLTVL.

CDR3 in DNA: TGTGCCAGCAGCTTTACAGCGGGACGAGATACGCAGTATTTT. As protein: CASSFTAGRDTQYF. The chain employs TRBV7-9 and TRBJ2-3; 7 bases agree with TRBD2. The V and J ends lost 3 bases and 5 bases, in that order; junction bases with no gene match: 5. This CDR3 has 14 amino acids. Germline lookup yields CDR1 SEHNR and CDR2 FQNEAQ (reference sequence). Complete variable domain (other parts from reference TRBV7-9 and TRBJ2-3): DTGVSQNPRHKITKRGQNVTFRCDPISEHNRLYWYRQTLGQGPEFLTYFQNEAQLEKSRLLSDRFSAERPKGSFSTLEIQRTEQGDSAMYLCASSFTAGRDTQYFGPGTRLTVL.

The CDR3 here is CASSLQGASTEAFF. The CDR3, as DNA: TGCGCCAGCAGCTTGCAGGGGGCGAGTACTGAAGCTTTCTTT. V gene TRBV5-1 combines with J gene TRBJ1-1, with 8 bases identical to TRBD1. This CDR3 comprises 14 residues. Trimming at V came to 1 base and at J to 5 bases, leaving 4 bases not matched to a gene. The V gene's germline CDR1 is SGHRS and CDR2 YFSETQ.

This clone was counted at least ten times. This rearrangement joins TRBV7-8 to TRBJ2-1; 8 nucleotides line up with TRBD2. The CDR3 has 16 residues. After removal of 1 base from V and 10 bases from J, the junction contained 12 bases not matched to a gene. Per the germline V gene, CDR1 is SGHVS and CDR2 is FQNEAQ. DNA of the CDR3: TGTGCCAGCAGCTTAGTAACTAGCGGCGGAAGAGGCGAGCAGTTCTTC. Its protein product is CASSLVTSGGRGEQFF. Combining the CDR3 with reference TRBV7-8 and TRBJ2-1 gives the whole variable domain GAGVSQSPRYKVAKRGQDVALRCDPISGHVSLFWYQQALGQGPEFLTYFQNEAQLDKSGLPSDRFFAERPEGSVSTLKIQRTQQEDSAVYLCASSLVTSGGRGEQFFGPGTRLTVL.

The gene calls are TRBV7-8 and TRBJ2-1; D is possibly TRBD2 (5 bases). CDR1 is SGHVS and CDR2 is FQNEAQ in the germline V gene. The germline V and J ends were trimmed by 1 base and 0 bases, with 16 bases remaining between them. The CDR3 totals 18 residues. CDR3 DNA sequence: TGTGCCAGCAGCTTAGAGAGCGGTTTTCAAAGCTCCTACAATGAGCAGTTCTTC. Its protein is CASSLESGFQSSYNEQFF.

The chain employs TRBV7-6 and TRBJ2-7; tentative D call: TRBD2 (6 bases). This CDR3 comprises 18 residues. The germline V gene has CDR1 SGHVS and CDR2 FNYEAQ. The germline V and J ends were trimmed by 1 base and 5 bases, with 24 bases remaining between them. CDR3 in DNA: TGTGCCAGCAGCTTAGTTCCCCTGGGCCAGCGGGTAGGAGACGAGCAGTACTTC. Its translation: CASSLVPLGQRVGDEQYF.

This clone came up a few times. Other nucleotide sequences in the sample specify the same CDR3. The CDR3 loop is CASSSRPLAGGNTDTQYF. DNA for the CDR3: TGTGCCAGCAGTTCGAGGCCCCTAGCTGGAGGAAACACAGATACGCAGTATTTT. V is TRBV27 and J is TRBJ2-3, with a possible D match to TRBD2 (5 bases). Looked up from germline, CDR1 is MNHEY and CDR2 is SMNVEV (reference sequence). This CDR3 is 18 amino acids long. The ends were cut back, 4 bases at V and 2 bases at J, with 22 bases in the middle.

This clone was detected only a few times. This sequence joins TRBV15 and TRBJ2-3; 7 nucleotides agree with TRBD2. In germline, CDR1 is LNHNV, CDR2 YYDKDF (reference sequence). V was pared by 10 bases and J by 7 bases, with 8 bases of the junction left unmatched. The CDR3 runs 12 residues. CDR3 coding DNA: TGTGCCAGAGGACTAGACTCATATACGCAGTATTTT. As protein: CARGLDSYTQYF.

The chain's CDR3 is CASSFTRQGGTEQYF. The CDR3, as DNA: TGTGCCAGCAGCTTCACTAGACAGGGGGGTACCGAGCAGTACTTC. This chain joins TRBV11-1 and TRBJ2-7, with 9 bases aligning to TRBD1. Germline V gives CDR1 SGHAT, CDR2 FQDESV (reference sequence). With V trimmed by 3 bases and J by 6 bases, 9 bases remained unmatched. The CDR3 covers 15 residues.

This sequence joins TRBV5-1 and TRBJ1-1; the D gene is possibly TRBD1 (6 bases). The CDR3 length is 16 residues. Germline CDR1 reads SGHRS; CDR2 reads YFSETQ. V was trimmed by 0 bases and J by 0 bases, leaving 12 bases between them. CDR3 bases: TGCGCCAGCAGCTTGGGCCCCAGGGGCATGAACACTGAAGCTTTCTTT. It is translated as CASSLGPRGMNTEAFF.

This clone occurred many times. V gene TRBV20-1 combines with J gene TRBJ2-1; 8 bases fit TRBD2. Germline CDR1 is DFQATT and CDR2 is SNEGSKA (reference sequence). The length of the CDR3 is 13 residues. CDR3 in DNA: TGCTCGAACTACGGGACTAGTGCCAATGAGCAGTTCTTC. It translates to CSNYGTSANEQFF.

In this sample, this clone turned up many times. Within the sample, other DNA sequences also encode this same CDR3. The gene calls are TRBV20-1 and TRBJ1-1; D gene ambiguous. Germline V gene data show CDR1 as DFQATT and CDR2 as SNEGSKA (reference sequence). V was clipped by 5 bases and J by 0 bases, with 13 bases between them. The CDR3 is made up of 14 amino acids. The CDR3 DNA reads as TGCAGTGCTCCAAGTCCTGAGTTGAACACTGAAGCTTTCTTT. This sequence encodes CSAPSPELNTEAFF.

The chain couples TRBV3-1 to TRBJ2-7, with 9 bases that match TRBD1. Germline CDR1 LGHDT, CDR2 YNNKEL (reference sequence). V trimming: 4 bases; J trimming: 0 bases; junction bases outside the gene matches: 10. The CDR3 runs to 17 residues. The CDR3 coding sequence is TGTGCCAGCAGCCCATACCTAACGACAGGGGGCTCCTACGAGCAGTACTTC. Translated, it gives CASSPYLTTGGSYEQYF.

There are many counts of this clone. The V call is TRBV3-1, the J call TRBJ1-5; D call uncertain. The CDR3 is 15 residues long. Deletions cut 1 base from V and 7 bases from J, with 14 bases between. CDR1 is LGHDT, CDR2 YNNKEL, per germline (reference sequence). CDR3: CASSQGGFSGQPQHF. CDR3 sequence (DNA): TGTGCCAGCAGCCAAGGTGGCTTCAGCGGGCAGCCCCAGCATTTT.

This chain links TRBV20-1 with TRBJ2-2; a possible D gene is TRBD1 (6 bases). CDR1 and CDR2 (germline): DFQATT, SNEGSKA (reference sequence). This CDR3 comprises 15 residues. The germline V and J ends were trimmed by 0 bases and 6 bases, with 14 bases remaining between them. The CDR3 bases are TGCAGTGCTAGAGACCAGGACAGTTACGCCGGGGAGCTGTTTTTT. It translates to CSARDQDSYAGELFF.

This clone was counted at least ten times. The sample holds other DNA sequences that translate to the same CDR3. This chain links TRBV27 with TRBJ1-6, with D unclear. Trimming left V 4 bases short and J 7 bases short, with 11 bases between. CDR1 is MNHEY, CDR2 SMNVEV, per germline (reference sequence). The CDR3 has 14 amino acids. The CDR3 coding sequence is TGTGCCAGCAGTTCCGGGGTGGGCAATTCACCCCTCCACTTT. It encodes CASSSGVGNSPLHF.

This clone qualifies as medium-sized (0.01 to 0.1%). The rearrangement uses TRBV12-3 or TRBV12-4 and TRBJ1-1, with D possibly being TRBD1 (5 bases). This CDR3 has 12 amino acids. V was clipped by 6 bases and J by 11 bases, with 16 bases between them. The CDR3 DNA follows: TGTGCCAGCAGCCGTGGGACCTCACTGGCTTTCTTT. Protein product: CASSRGTSLAFF.

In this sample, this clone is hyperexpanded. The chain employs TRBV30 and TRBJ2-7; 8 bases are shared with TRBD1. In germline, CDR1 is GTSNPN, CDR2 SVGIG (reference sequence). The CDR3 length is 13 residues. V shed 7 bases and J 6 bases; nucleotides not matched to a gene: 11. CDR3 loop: CAYPTGVIGEQYF. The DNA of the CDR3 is TGTGCCTACCCGACAGGGGTGATTGGCGAGCAGTACTTC.

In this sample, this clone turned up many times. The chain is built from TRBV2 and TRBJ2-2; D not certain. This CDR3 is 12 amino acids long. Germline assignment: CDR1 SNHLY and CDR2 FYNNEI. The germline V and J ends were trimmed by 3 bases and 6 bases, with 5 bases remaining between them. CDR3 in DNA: TGTGCCAGCAGTGATTTTGCCGGGGAGCTGTTTTTT. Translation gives CASSDFAGELFF.

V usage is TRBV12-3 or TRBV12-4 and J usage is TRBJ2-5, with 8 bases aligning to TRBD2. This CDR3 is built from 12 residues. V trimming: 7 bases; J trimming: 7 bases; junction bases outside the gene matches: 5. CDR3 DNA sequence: TGTGCCAGCATGCGGGGGGACGGGACCCAGTACTTC. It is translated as CASMRGDGTQYF.

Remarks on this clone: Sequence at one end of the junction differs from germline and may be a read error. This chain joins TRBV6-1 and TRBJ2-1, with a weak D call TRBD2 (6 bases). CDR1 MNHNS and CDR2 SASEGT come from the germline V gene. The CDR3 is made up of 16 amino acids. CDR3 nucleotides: TGTACCAGCATCTCCTATGGACTATCGGATGACAATGAGCAGTTCTTC. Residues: CTSISYGLSDDNEQFF.

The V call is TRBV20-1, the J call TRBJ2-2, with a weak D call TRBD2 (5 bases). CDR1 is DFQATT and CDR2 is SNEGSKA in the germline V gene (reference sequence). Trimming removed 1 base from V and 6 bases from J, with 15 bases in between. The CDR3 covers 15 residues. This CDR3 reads CSARVALASAGELFF. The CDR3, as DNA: TGCAGTGCTAGAGTGGCCCTAGCATCGGCCGGGGAGCTGTTTTTT.

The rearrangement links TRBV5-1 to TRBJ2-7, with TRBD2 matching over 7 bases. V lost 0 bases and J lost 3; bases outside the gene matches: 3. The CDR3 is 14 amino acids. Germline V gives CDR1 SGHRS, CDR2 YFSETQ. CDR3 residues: CASSLEPSGYEQYF. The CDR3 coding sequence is TGCGCCAGCAGCTTGGAACCTAGCGGCTACGAGCAGTACTTC.

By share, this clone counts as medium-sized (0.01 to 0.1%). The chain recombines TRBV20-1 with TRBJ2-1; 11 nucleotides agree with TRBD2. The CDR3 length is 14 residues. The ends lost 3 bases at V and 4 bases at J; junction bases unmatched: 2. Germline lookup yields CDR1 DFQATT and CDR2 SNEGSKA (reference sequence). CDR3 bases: TGCAGTGCTAGGCCTAGCGGGAGGTACAATGAGCAGTTCTTC. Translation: CSARPSGRYNEQFF.

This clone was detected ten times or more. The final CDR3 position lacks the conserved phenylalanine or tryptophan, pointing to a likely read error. CDR3 sequence reads: CASSFGRESYEQYL. DNA of the CDR3: TGTGCCAGCAGTTTTGGACGGGAGTCCTACGAGCAGTACCTC. This chain joins TRBV27 and TRBJ2-7; perhaps TRBD2 as D (6 bases). Trimming cost V 3 bases and J 1 base, with 10 bases left between them. CDR1 and CDR2 from the germline V gene are MNHEY and SMNVEV (reference sequence). This CDR3 is built from 14 residues.

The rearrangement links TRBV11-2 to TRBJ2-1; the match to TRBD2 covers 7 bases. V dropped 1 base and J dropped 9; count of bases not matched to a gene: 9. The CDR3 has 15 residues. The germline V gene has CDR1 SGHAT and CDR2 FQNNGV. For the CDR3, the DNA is TGTGCCAGCAGCTTAGTATGGACTAGGGTTCCTGAGCAGTTCTTC. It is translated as CASSLVWTRVPEQFF.